These 10 T cell receptor beta chains were sequenced from one sample in a study of T cell repertoires in cytomegalovirus infection. These receptors' antigens are unknown. MiXCR was run by TCRdb on the reads, yielding one entry per CDR3 protein. This sample has about 920,000 distinct CDR3 sequences, with about 33% found just once. The sequenced sample was cultured CD8+ T cells from PBMCs, obtained from culture after CMV antigen stimulation. The receptors were gathered from a human donor in good health (CMV status not recorded). Some clones in this sample may be carry-over from other donors' samples.

Only a few counts were recorded for this clonotype. This chain uses TRBV20-1 with TRBJ2-7; 13 bases are a match to TRBD2. The CDR3 consists of 17 residues. Germline lookup yields CDR1 DFQATT and CDR2 SNEGSKA (reference sequence). V shed 6 bases and J 6 bases; nucleotides not matched to a gene: 17. DNA for the CDR3: TGCAGTGCGCAACTATGGACTAGCGGGGGACGCACCCTCGAGCAGTACTTC. It specifies CSAQLWTSGGRTLEQYF.

The chain joins TRBV19 to TRBJ1-5, with 8 bases matching TRBD1. CDR1 LNHDA and CDR2 SQIVND come from the germline V gene (reference sequence). This CDR3 has 17 residues. The V gene end was trimmed by 1 base and the J gene end by 1 base; junction bases not matched to a gene: 6. In nucleotides, the CDR3 is TGTGCCAGTAGTATAGGTCCTACAGGGGGGAGCAATCAGCCCCAGCATTTT. It specifies CASSIGPTGGSNQPQHF.

This chain uses TRBV10-3 with TRBJ2-4, with 8 bases lining up with TRBD1. Germline values: CDR1 ENHRY, CDR2 SYGVKD. J lost 6 bases, V lost 2 bases, and 3 bases had no gene match. The CDR3 runs 14 residues. The CDR3 DNA reads TGTGCCATCAGTGAGGGACAGGGCGCAAACATTCAGTACTTC. This sequence encodes CAISEGQGANIQYF.

In this sample, this clonotype turned up a few times. J is TRBJ2-6 and V is TRBV5-6; D call uncertain. V was shortened by 4 bases and J by 3 bases, with 8 bases between the two germline ends. The CDR3 has 14 residues. CDR1 and CDR2 from the germline V gene are SGHDT and YYEEEE. The CDR3 here is CASSKGFGANVLTF. DNA for the CDR3: TGTGCCAGCAGCAAGGGTTTTGGGGCCAACGTCCTGACTTTC.

The table lists this clonotype with a few counts. The chain links TRBV12-3 or TRBV12-4 to TRBJ1-2; D is uncertain. This CDR3 spans 11 amino acids. Trimming cost V 3 bases and J 7 bases, with 6 bases left between them. The chain's CDR3 is CASSLWGGYTF. The CDR3 coding sequence is TGTGCCAGCAGTTTGTGGGGTGGCTACACCTTC.

V and J are TRBV19 and TRBJ2-1, with 10 bases matching TRBD2. V was pared by 5 bases and J by 2 bases, with 3 bases of the junction left unmatched. The CDR3 consists of 15 residues. Germline assignment: CDR1 LNHDA and CDR2 SQIVND (reference sequence). CDR3 amino acids: CASSELAGPYNEQFF. DNA for the CDR3: TGTGCCAGTAGTGAACTAGCGGGGCCCTACAATGAGCAGTTCTTC.

A remark on this clonotype: No conserved phenylalanine or tryptophan ends this CDR3, so it is likely a read error. The chain couples TRBV25-1 to TRBJ2-3; unclear D gene. Per the germline V gene, CDR1 is MGHDK and CDR2 is SYGVNS. The CDR3 consists of 10 residues. Trimming shortened V by 6 bases and J by 6 bases, and 4 bases separated the two germline ends. The CDR3 DNA is TGTGCCAGCAGGGGGGATACGCAGTATTCT. The encoded protein is CASRGDTQYS.

This clonotype was counted between two and nine times. The V gene is TRBV12-3 or TRBV12-4, the J gene TRBJ2-2; D is undetermined. The CDR3 spans 13 residues. V was trimmed by 5 bases and J by 1 base, leaving 5 bases between them. The CDR3 bases are TGTGCCAGCAGTCCCATGAACACCGGGGAGCTGTTTTTT. This encodes CASSPMNTGELFF.

This rearrangement joins TRBV20-1 to TRBJ2-3; 9 positions match TRBD1. The V segment lost 5 bases and the J segment 4 bases; nucleotides outside the gene matches: 13. This CDR3 has 16 amino acids. Germline CDR1 is DFQATT and CDR2 is SNEGSKA (reference sequence). The CDR3 loop reads CSAWWSSDRGADTQYF. In nucleotides, the CDR3 is TGCAGTGCTTGGTGGTCGTCGGACAGGGGTGCAGATACGCAGTATTTT.

Turning to this clonotype: This may come from a read error, since a much larger clone is one base off. V usage is TRBV12-3 or TRBV12-4 and J usage is TRBJ1-5; TRBD1 is a possible D gene (5 bases). Between the trimmed V and J ends, which lost 1 base and 5 bases, there was a span of 12 bases. The CDR3 has 15 amino acids. Here the CDR3 DNA reads TGTGCCAGCAGTTTAGTTGTGACAGTAGATCAGCCCCAGCATTTT. It codes for CASSLVVTVDQPQHF.